Listed below are T cell receptor beta chains from one sample, sequenced in a study of cytomegalovirus exposure and HLA in healthy donors. TCRdb's copy holds only in-frame clones and misses some; the assay was immunoSEQ multiplex PCR. The sample carries 150,000 to 200,000 clones, around 79% recorded once. Sequenced sample: PBMCs. These receptors all come from a male donor in good health and CMV-seropositive. Both conserved end residues are part of each CDR3. The order of the fields is V gene, clone size, J gene, D gene, CDR3 protein, CDR3 DNA. A D gene is named only where the DNA matches it firmly. Only part of the rows carry a size: once, few, many, or a class if the clone is expanded.

>TRBV25-1|-|TRBJ2-1|TRBD2
CASQKTGGPWNEQFF
TGTGCCAGCCAAAAGACGGGGGGGCCCTGGAATGAGCAGTTCTTC
>TRBV2|-|TRBJ1-5|-
CASNKDIYSNQPQHF
TGTGCCAGCAATAAAGACATTTATAGCAATCAGCCCCAGCATTTT
>TRBV19|-|TRBJ1-5|-
CASSLDRLNQPQHF
TGTGCCAGTAGTCTCGACAGACTCAATCAGCCCCAGCATTTT
>TRBV7-3|-|TRBJ2-7|-
CASSPPGSGENEQYF
TGTGCCAGCAGCCCTCCGGGTTCAGGGGAGAACGAGCAGTACTTC
>TRBV19|-|TRBJ2-3|-
CASSIARGTDTQYF
TGTGCCAGTAGTATTGCCAGGGGCACAGATACGCAGTATTTT
>TRBV28|-|TRBJ1-6|TRBD1
CASSWDRVSPLHF
TGTGCCAGCAGTTGGGACAGGGTCTCACCCCTCCACTTT
>TRBV5-1|-|TRBJ1-2|TRBD1
CASSSGQGGYGYTF
TGCGCCAGCAGCTCTGGACAGGGCGGCTATGGCTACACCTTC
>TRBV7-9|-|TRBJ1-2|-
CASSPTGDINYGYTF
TGTGCCAGCAGCCCAACCGGGGACATAAACTATGGCTACACCTTC
>TRBV30|-|TRBJ1-2|-
CAWSVQVVGGRKRIWGYTF
TGTGCCTGGAGTGTACAAGTGGTGGGGGGGAGGAAGAGGATTTGGGGCTACACCTTC
>TRBV10-2|-|TRBJ1-1|-
CASSDDNGAFF
TGCGCCAGCAGCGACGACAATGGGGCTTTCTTT
>TRBV6-1|few|TRBJ1-1|-
CASGRGLGNTEAFF
TGTGCCAGCGGAAGAGGGTTGGGTAACACTGAAGCTTTCTTT
>TRBV6-1|-|TRBJ1-1|TRBD1
CASSEGTGTKAFF
TGTGCCAGCAGTGAGGGGACAGGGACTAAAGCTTTCTTT
>TRBV5-4|-|TRBJ2-2|-
CATRPVGGTTGELFF
TGTGCCACCAGACCCGTCGGCGGGACTACCGGGGAGCTGTTTTTT
>TRBV5-1|-|TRBJ2-5|TRBD2
CASSLEAGRGQETQYF
TGCGCCAGCAGCTTGGAGGCAGGGCGGGGGCAAGAGACCCAGTACTTC
>TRBV5-8|-|TRBJ1-5|TRBD1
CASAIVGTGQPQHF
TGTGCCAGCGCTATAGTCGGGACAGGCCAGCCCCAGCATTTT
>TRBV19|-|TRBJ2-2|-
CASTLDWPGELFF
TGTGCCAGTACCCTCGATTGGCCCGGGGAGCTGTTTTTT
>TRBV7-2|-|TRBJ2-7|TRBD2
CASSLRLAGPREQYF
TGTGCCAGCAGCCTGAGACTAGCGGGACCGCGGGAGCAGTACTTC
>TRBV28|-|TRBJ1-2|-
CASSLRGLGYTF
TGTGCCAGCAGTTTGAGAGGGCTTGGCTACACCTTC
>TRBV9|-|TRBJ1-1|TRBD1
CASSRDTGDLNTEAFF
TGTGCCAGCAGCAGAGACACAGGGGACCTGAACACTGAAGCTTTCTTT
>TRBV4-2|-|TRBJ2-1|TRBD2
CASGETSRNNEQFF
TGTGCCAGCGGGGAGACTAGCCGAAACAATGAGCAGTTCTTC
>TRBV9|-|TRBJ2-1|-
CASSAYYYNEQFF
TGTGCCAGCAGCGCATACTACTACAATGAGCAGTTCTTC
>TRBV11-2|-|TRBJ2-5|-
CASSPSWAGPGETQYF
TGTGCCAGCAGCCCCAGTTGGGCGGGGCCAGGAGAGACCCAGTACTTC
>TRBV6-1|few|TRBJ1-5|TRBD1
CATGTGARSNQPQHF
TGTGCGACCGGGACAGGGGCCCGTAGCAATCAGCCCCAGCATTTT
>TRBV4-2|once|TRBJ2-5|TRBD2
CASSQLPLFGGTSGGVRETQYF
TGTGCCAGCAGCCAGCTCCCCCTTTTTGGTGGGACTAGCGGGGGGGTACGGGAGACCCAGTACTTC
>TRBV10-3|few|TRBJ2-5|TRBD1
CAIKGQGFTQYF
TGTGCCATCAAGGGACAGGGGTTCACCCAGTACTTC
>TRBV5-4|-|TRBJ2-5|TRBD2
CASSQGTSEGETQYF
TGTGCCAGCAGCCAAGGGACTAGCGAGGGTGAGACCCAGTACTTC
>TRBV4-1|-|TRBJ1-1|TRBD1
CASSPDRGEAFF
TGCGCCAGCAGCCCTGACAGGGGTGAAGCTTTCTTT
>TRBV29-1|-|TRBJ2-7|TRBD2
CSVAPSSGAYEQYF
TGCAGCGTTGCCCCGTCTAGCGGGGCCTACGAGCAGTACTTC
>TRBV5-8|-|TRBJ2-3|TRBD2
CASSLAERLAGGWITDTQYF
TGTGCCAGCAGCTTGGCCGAGAGGCTAGCGGGGGGATGGATCACAGATACGCAGTATTTT
>TRBV4-3|-|TRBJ2-1|TRBD1
CASSPTDRGLHNEQFF
TGCGCCAGCAGCCCCACGGACAGGGGGTTGCACAATGAGCAGTTCTTC
>TRBV10-2|-|TRBJ1-5|-
CASSESTQSGQPQHF
TGCGCCAGCAGTGAGTCGACGCAATCGGGTCAGCCCCAGCATTTT